The 9 T cell receptor beta chains given below trace back to one sample, sequenced in a study of kidney transplant recipient with SARS-CoV-2 infection. TCRdb passed the reads through MiXCR, listing each CDR3 protein once. The sample lists 200,000 to 300,000 distinct CDR3 sequences, about 30% seen once, with almost 7.5% in the top ten. The sequencing used a blood sample, collected at baseline and around day 110 from a kidney transplant recipient. These receptor sequences come from a male patient aged 30 to 40 who had COVID-19 and was a kidney transplant recipient. Some T cells may trace back to the graft donor.

Note on this clonotype: Germline and junction disagree at one end, which may indicate a read error. The chain links TRBV24-1 to TRBJ2-3; no clear D gene. The CDR3 has 14 residues. The germline gives CDR1 KGHDR, CDR2 SFDVKD. The CDR3 DNA follows: TGTGCCACCAGTGACCGGGCAACTCAAGAGGCCCGGTACTTC. Translated: CATSDRATQEARYF.

This clonotype was counted many times. The chain links TRBV6-6 to TRBJ1-2; no definite D call. Germline V lookup: CDR1 MNHNY, CDR2 SVGAGI (reference sequence). The germline V and J ends were trimmed by 4 bases and 4 bases, with 22 bases remaining between them. This CDR3 has 17 amino acids. CDR3 DNA sequence: TGTGCCAGCAGTTTTGCGAAAGGTGGGAGAAAGACCTATGGCTACACCTTC. This translates into CASSFAKGGRKTYGYTF.

Ten or more counts support this clonotype. This rearrangement joins TRBV19 to TRBJ2-1; 11 bases are shared with TRBD2. V was clipped by 2 bases and J by 8 bases; unmatched bases: 8. The CDR3 has 16 residues. Germline V gene sequence: CDR1 LNHDA, CDR2 SQIVND (reference sequence). The CDR3 loop is CASSILLAGGFDEQFF. The CDR3 DNA follows: TGTGCCAGTAGTATACTCCTAGCGGGGGGTTTTGATGAGCAGTTCTTC.

This clonotype came up many times. The chain joins TRBV7-2 to TRBJ2-2, with D possibly being TRBD2 (6 bases). The CDR3 sequence is 22 residues long. Per the germline V gene, CDR1 is SGHTA and CDR2 is FQGNSA. The V end was cut by 1 base, the J end by 5 bases, with 32 bases between. The CDR3 protein is CASSLGGLGRGVFRMGTGELFF. CDR3 nucleotide sequence: TGTGCCAGCAGCTTAGGCGGACTTGGGCGGGGAGTATTTCGAATGGGGACCGGGGAGCTGTTTTTT. Full variable domain (outside the CDR3, taken from reference TRBV7-2 and TRBJ2-2): GAGVSQSPSNKVTEKGKDVELRCDPISGHTALYWYRQSLGQGLEFLIYFQGNSAPDKSGLPSDRFSAERTGGSVSTLTIQRTQQEDSAVYLCASSLGGLGRGVFRMGTGELFFGEGSRLTVL.

In this sample, this clonotype turned up many times. CDR3 in DNA: TGTGCCAGCAGCTCCCCGGGAGTGGGCTACAATGAGCAGTTCTTC. Amino acids: CASSSPGVGYNEQFF. J is TRBJ2-1 and V is TRBV11-3; D is perhaps TRBD2 (6 bases). This CDR3 region has 15 residues. Trimming removed 4 bases at V and 3 bases at J, with 13 bases between. Germline CDR1 is SGHNT and CDR2 is YENEEA.

The chain joins TRBV19 to TRBJ2-3, with 12 positions matching TRBD1. Per the germline V gene, CDR1 is LNHDA and CDR2 is SQIVND (reference sequence). After removal of 3 bases from V and 8 bases from J, the junction contained 6 bases not matched to a gene. This CDR3 is 15 amino acids long. The DNA for the CDR3 is TGTGCCAGTAGTATCGGGGACAGGGGGCGCGGTACGCAGTATTTT. This translates into CASSIGDRGRGTQYF.

Ten or more counts support this clonotype. This sequence joins TRBV14 and TRBJ2-7, with 13 nucleotides matching TRBD2. This CDR3 contains 17 residues. Germline V gives CDR1 SGHDN, CDR2 FVKESK. The V gene end was trimmed by 1 base and the J gene end by 7 bases; junction bases not matched to a gene: 10. For the CDR3, the DNA is TGTGCCAGCAGCCAAGTGGGGATACTAGCGGGAGGGCGTGAGCAGTACTTC. Translated, it gives CASSQVGILAGGREQYF.

About this clonotype itself: With a much larger clone just one base away, this may be a read error. The chain recombines TRBV23-1 with TRBJ2-7; possible D gene TRBD2, 5 bases. TRBV23-1 is noted as an ORF with a role that remains uncertain. This CDR3 comprises 10 residues. Trimming removed 7 bases at V and 12 bases at J, with 13 bases between. The CDR3 loop is CASNREPAYF. The CDR3 nucleotides read TGCGCCAGCAACCGGGAACCCGCGTACTTC.

This clonotype was recorded at least ten times. The rearrangement uses TRBV11-3 and TRBJ1-2; no reliable D call. This CDR3 is 17 amino acids long. The V gene lost 5 bases and the J gene lost 4 bases, with 23 bases spanning the gap. CDR1 is SGHNT, CDR2 YENEEA, per germline. The CDR3 here is CASSEKSDLGKTYGYTF. CDR3 DNA: TGTGCCAGCAGCGAGAAGTCCGATCTCGGAAAGACCTATGGCTACACCTTC.